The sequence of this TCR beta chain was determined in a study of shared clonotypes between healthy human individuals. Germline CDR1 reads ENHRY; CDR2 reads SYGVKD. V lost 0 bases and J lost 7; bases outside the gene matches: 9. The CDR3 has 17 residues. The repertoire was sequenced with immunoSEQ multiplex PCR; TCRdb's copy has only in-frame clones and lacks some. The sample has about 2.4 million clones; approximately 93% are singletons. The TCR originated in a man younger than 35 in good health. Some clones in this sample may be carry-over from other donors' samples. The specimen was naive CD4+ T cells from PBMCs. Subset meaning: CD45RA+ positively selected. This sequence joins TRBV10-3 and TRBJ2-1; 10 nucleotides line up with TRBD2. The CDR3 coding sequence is TGTGCCATCAGTGAGTCACTACCAGCGGGAGGGCGGAATGAGCAGTTCTTC. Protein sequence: CAISESLPAGGRNEQFF.